The entry below gives a single TCR beta chain sequence along with its context. This sample is part of a study of CD8+CD57+ T cells in acquired aplastic anemia. The sequenced patients had an expansion of CD8+CD57+ cells seen by flow cytometry. Researchers used genomic DNA as the template to profile TCR beta VDJ and CDR3. MiXCR, applied by TCRdb to the reads, yields one record per CDR3 protein. The table shows some 160,000 distinct CDR3 sequences, with 48% occurring only once. The V end lost 4 bases, the J end lost 8 bases, and 21 bases lay between the germline ends. Per the germline V gene, CDR1 is SGHNT and CDR2 is YYREEE (reference sequence). This CDR3 contains 15 residues.

This rearrangement joins TRBV5-4 to TRBJ1-1; maybe TRBD1 (6 bases). The receptor was isolated from a human donor with aplastic anemia. Specimen: sorted CD4+, CD8+, or CD8+CD57+ T cells (not recorded which) from PBMCs. The CDR3 reads CASSQGGGPNEEAFF. CDR3 nucleotides: TGTGCCAGCAGCCAGGGAGGGGGACCAAATGAGGAAGCTTTCTTT.